This T cell receptor beta chain was identified in a study of regulatory T cells in long-lasting Graves disease. The CDR3 totals 15 residues. Germline loops: CDR1 MDHEN, CDR2 SYDVKM. A note on this clonotype: A read error likely explains this, since a far larger clone differs by one base.

Time point noted: newly diagnosed GD, antithyroid drugs for less than 3 months. PBMCs provided the RNA from which the TCR library was made. The TCR beta library used iRepertoire HTBI primers with Arm-PCR amplification of CDR3. TCRdb re-called the multiplex PCR reads with MiXCR, one entry per CDR3 protein. The table records around 500,000 distinct CDR3 sequences, approximately 15% of them present only once. The sample was also reused in another study, on T cells in Graves' hyperthyroidism and ophthalmopathy. As that report states: Uncontrolled infection, other autoimmune disease, pregnancy or lactation excluded patients.

The receptor comes from a man aged 25 to 40 with Graves disease. The sample consisted of peripheral blood mononuclear cells (PBMCs), taken at new diagnosis, from a patient treated with antithyroid drugs. This chain uses TRBV28 with TRBJ2-1, with no clear D. The DNA end favors TRBJ2-5, so the J call may be wrong. The CDR3 nucleotides are TGTACCAGCAGTTTATTTGGGATTGGAGAAGGGACCCAGTACTTC. Protein product: CTSSLFGIGEGTQYF.